The clone carrying this T cell receptor beta chain was detected only once. The antigen is unknown. These data come from a study of shared clonotypes between healthy human individuals. The germline gives CDR1 MNHEY, CDR2 SVGAGI. Trimming removed 0 bases at V and 0 bases at J, with 8 bases between. This CDR3 has 15 amino acids. General study points: In having few donors, the study represented limited genetic and exposure-history diversity.

Assay used: immunoSEQ multiplex PCR; TCRdb lists only in-frame clones, some missing. The table records 1,100,000 or so clones, 78% of them present only once. This clonotype was sampled from a man between 18 and 35 years old in good health. Some clones in this sample may be carry-over from other donors' samples. Sequencing used memory CD4+ T cells from PBMCs. Subset in this sample: CD45RA-negative fraction. This chain links TRBV6-5 with TRBJ1-2, with a possible D match to TRBD1 (5 bases). The CDR3 DNA sequence: TGTGCCAGCAGTTACTCGGGCAGGGCTAACTATGGCTACACCTTC. Protein: CASSYSGRANYGYTF.